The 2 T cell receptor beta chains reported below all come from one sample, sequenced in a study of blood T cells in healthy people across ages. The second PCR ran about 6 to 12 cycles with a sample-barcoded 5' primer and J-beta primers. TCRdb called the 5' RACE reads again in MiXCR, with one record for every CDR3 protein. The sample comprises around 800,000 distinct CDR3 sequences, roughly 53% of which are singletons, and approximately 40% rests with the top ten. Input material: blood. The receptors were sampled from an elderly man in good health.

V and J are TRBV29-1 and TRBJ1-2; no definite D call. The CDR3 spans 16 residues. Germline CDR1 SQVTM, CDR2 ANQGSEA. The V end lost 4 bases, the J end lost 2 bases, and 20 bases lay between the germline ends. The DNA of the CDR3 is TGCAGCGTTGGAGGCTGGACGGTAGCACAGAACTATGGCTACACCTTC. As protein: CSVGGWTVAQNYGYTF.

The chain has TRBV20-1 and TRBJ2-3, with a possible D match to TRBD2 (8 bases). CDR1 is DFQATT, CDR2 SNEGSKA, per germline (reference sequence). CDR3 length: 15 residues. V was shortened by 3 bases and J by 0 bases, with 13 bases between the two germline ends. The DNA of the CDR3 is TGCAGTGCTAGCCGGGGGGGACAGAGCACAGATACGCAGTATTTT. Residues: CSASRGGQSTDTQYF.